This record covers a single TCR beta chain. CDR3 length: 14 amino acids. The V gene's germline CDR1 is MNHEY and CDR2 SVGAGI. V lost 6 bases and J 0 bases, leaving 11 bases between the germline ends. The data were obtained in a study of PD-1 blockade in classical Hodgkin lymphoma. Time point meaning: cycle 4 day 1 (C4D1), after more than 5 weeks of nivolumab. Autologous stem cell transplantation was followed by relapse in every patient, and brentuximab vedotin exposure varied. When best responses were assessed, they were complete response, partial response or progressive disease. Measured with immunoSEQ multiplex PCR; TCRdb has only the in-frame clones, and not every one. The data hold 96,000 or so clones, with more than 85% observed a single time.

The rearrangement links TRBV6-5 to TRBJ2-5; TRBD2 is a possible D gene (5 bases). The origin of this receptor is a human donor with classical Hodgkin lymphoma. Specimen: peripheral blood mononuclear cells (PBMCs), collected before the fourth cycle of nivolumab. In DNA, the CDR3 is TGTGCCAGCAGCCAAGCCGGGAACCAAGAGACCCAGTACTTC. Amino acid sequence: CASSQAGNQETQYF.